This TCR beta chain derives from a study of blood T cell repertoires in COVID-19. Germline CDR1 is MNHEY and CDR2 is SVGEGT. The CDR3 length is 14 residues. With V trimmed by 5 bases and J by 5 bases, 8 bases remained unmatched. Followed over time, Seattle patients had been enrolled while infection was active. Original analysis: How many nucleated cells were present was estimated from reference gene primer amplification. Profiling relied on immunoSEQ multiplex PCR, and the TCRdb table lists in-frame clones only, not all of them. The V and J calls and clone size come from that table; D and trimming were worked out from the DNA. The sample includes about 89,000 clones, 78% of them seen just once.

The V gene is TRBV6-2 or TRBV6-3, the J gene TRBJ1-2; 7 bases map to TRBD1. The sequenced sample consisted of peripheral blood. The sequence was obtained from a man aged 70-80 years with COVID-19, enrolled during active disease. CDR3 sequence reads: CASSTPATGYGYTF. CDR3 coding DNA: TGTGCCAGCAGTACCCCGGCGACAGGGTATGGCTACACCTTC.